This T cell receptor beta chain stems from a study of blood T cell repertoires in COVID-19. In the authors' workflow: Reference gene primer amplification gave estimated nucleated cell counts. The assay was immunoSEQ multiplex PCR, and TCRdb's table has in-frame clones only and misses some. The DNA gave D and trimming, while V, J and clone size come from that table. The sample has some 200,000 clones, 86% seen once. This receptor was identified in a man aged 50 or older with acute or convalescent COVID-19. What was sequenced was peripheral blood.

The CDR3 DNA reads TGTGCCAGCAGCAAAGGGGACAGGGGGTATTCACCCCTCCACTTT. Translation: CASSKGDRGYSPLHF. The chain uses TRBV21-1 and TRBJ1-6; the table's D call TRBD1 went unverified against the DNA. TRBV21-1 is given as a pseudogene. The length of the CDR3 is 15 residues.